The clone carrying this TCR beta chain has only a few counts. The CDR3 sequence is 14 residues long. CDR1 and CDR2 (germline): DFQATT, SNEGSKA (reference sequence). The trim removed 3 bases at V and 7 bases at J, leaving 7 bases unmatched. The data stem from a study of blood T cells in healthy people across ages. A J-beta primer mix and a sample-barcoded 5' primer were used in a second PCR of roughly 7 to 12 cycles. Each CDR3 protein is one row after TCRdb ran MiXCR on the 5' RACE reads. The sample consists of approximately 790,000 distinct CDR3 sequences, roughly 60% of them appearing once. Sequenced material: blood. This TCR derives from a man aged 25-45 years in good health. The chain is built from TRBV20-1 and TRBJ2-7, with 12 bases matching TRBD1. The CDR3 DNA sequence: TGCAGTGCTAGTCGGGACAGGGGGCTCGGGGAGCAGTACTTC. Translated, it gives CSASRDRGLGEQYF.